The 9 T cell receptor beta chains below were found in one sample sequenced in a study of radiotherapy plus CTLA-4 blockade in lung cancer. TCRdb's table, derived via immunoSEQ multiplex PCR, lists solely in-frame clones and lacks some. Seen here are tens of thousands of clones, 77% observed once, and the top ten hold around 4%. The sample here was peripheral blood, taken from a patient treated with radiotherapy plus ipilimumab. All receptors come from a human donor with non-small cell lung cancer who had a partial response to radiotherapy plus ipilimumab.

DNA for the CDR3: TGTGCCAGCAGCTTAAGCCAGGGTTACACCGGGGAGCTGTTTTTT. This gives the protein CASSLSQGYTGELFF. The gene calls are TRBV7-9 and TRBJ2-2; D is possibly TRBD1 (5 bases). Germline assignment: CDR1 SEHNR and CDR2 FQNEAQ (reference sequence). The CDR3 length is 15 residues. Trimming pared 2 bases from V and 3 bases from J, leaving 10 bases between.

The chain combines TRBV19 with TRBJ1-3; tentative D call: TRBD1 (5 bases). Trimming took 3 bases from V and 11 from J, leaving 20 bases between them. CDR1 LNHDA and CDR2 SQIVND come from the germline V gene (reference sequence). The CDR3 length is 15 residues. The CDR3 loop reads CASSMGTSLGGAIYF. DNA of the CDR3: TGTGCCAGTAGTATGGGTACATCCCTAGGAGGGGCCATATATTTT.

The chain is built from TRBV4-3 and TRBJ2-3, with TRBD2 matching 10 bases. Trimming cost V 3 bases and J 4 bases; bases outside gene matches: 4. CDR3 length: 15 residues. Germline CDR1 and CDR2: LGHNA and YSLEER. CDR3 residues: CASSHGLAGADTQYF. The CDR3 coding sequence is TGCGCCAGCAGCCACGGGCTAGCGGGGGCAGATACGCAGTATTTT.

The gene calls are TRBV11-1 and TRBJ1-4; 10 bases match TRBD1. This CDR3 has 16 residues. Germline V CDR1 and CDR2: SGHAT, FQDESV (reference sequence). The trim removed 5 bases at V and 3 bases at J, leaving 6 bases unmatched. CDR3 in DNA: TGTGCCAGCAGCCAAGGGACAGGGGATCCTAATGAAAAACTGTTTTTT. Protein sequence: CASSQGTGDPNEKLFF.

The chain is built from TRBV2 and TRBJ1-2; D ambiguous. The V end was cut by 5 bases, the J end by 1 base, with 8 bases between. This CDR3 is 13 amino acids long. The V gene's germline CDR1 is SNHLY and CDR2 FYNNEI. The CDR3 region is CASSPGVNYGYTF. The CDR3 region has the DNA TGTGCCAGCAGTCCAGGTGTTAACTATGGCTACACCTTC.

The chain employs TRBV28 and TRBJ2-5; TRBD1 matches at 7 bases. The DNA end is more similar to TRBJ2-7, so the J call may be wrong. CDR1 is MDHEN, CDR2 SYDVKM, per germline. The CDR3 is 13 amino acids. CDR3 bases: TGTGCCAGCAGCTCGGACAGGAGGTACGAGCAGTACTTC. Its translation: CASSSDRRYEQYF.

The CDR3 spells CASSLLGLAGGEQYF. The CDR3 DNA is TGTGCCAGCAGCCTCCTCGGACTAGCGGGGGGCGAGCAGTACTTC. J is TRBJ2-7 and V is TRBV27, with 14 bases fitting TRBD2. With V trimmed by 6 bases and J by 6 bases, 7 bases remained unmatched. This CDR3 has 15 amino acids. From germline, CDR1 is MNHEY and CDR2 SMNVEV (reference sequence).

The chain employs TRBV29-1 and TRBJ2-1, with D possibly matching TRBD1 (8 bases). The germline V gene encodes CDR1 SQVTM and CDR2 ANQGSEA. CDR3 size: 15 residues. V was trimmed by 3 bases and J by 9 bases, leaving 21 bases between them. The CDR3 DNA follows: TGCAGCGTTGAGGGGGGGGGCAGGGGGCAGGGTGAGCAGTTCTTC. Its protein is CSVEGGGRGQGEQFF.

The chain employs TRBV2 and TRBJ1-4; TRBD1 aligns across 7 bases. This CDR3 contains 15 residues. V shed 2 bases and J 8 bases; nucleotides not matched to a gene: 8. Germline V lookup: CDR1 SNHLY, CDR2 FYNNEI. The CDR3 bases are TGTGCCAGCAGTGAATTATCAGGGGGACTGGAAAAACTGTTTTTT. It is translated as CASSELSGGLEKLFF.